This T cell receptor (beta chain) was observed in a study of cytotoxic CD8 clonotypes in ibrutinib-treated CLL. Here immunoSEQ multiplex PCR was the method, and the copy in TCRdb shows in-frame clones only, minus some. Altogether 42,000 or so clones are present, roughly two thirds being singletons, with the ten largest covering 7%. Germline CDR1 reads MNHEY; CDR2 reads SVGAGI. This CDR3 is built from 12 residues. Deletions cut 6 bases from V and 5 bases from J, with 8 bases between. The sequencing here drew on PBMCs, taken at disease progression, from a patient treated with ibrutinib. The receptor was derived from a human donor with chronic lymphocytic leukemia. This chain uses TRBV6-5 with TRBJ2-1; D remains unclear. Written as DNA, the CDR3 is TGTGCCAGCAGCCGGACGGACAATGAGCAGTTCTTC. Translating it yields CASSRTDNEQFF.